In its sample, the clone carrying this TCR beta chain was seen once. The antigen remains undetermined. This entry comes from a study of T cell responses to AZD1222 COVID-19 vaccine. V lost 3 bases to trimming and J lost 8 bases, with 4 bases between them. The germline V gene has CDR1 ENHRY and CDR2 SYGVKD. The CDR3 sequence is 11 residues long. Data came from immunoSEQ multiplex PCR; TCRdb stores just in-frame clones and leaves some out. The table records around 260,000 clones, just over 90% of them present only once. Overall study findings and caveats: A mostly white British donor set with more females was recruited, and clonal diversity was possibly underestimated. Every sample of the repertoires postdated the peak T cell response.

Sequenced here: peripheral blood, sampled on day 0 of AZD1222 vaccination. This sequence originates from an adult in good health. This chain links TRBV10-3 with TRBJ2-2; no clear D gene. The DNA of the CDR3 is TGTGCCATCAGTGAAGAGGGGGAGCTGTTTTTT. The encoded protein is CAISEEGELFF.